This T cell receptor (beta chain) was retrieved from a study of OX40 agonist ivuxolimab in advanced cancers. TCRdb keeps only in-frame clones here, not all; method: immunoSEQ multiplex PCR. This table has over 10,000 clones, about two thirds appearing once. J lost 5 bases, V lost 3 bases, and 4 bases had no gene match. This CDR3 has 15 residues. Germline-derived CDR1 and CDR2 are MRHNA and SNTAGT. J is TRBJ2-2 and V is TRBV6-4; 9 nucleotides agree with TRBD2. The TCR sequence derives from an adult with an advanced solid tumor such as melanoma, head and neck, liver or kidney cancer. Sample: CD4+ or CD8+ T cells sorted from blood, taken in a trial of the OX40 agonist ivuxolimab. CDR3 protein: CASSEEAGGTGELFF. CDR3 nucleotides: TGTGCCAGCAGTGAGGAGGCGGGAGGGACCGGGGAGCTGTTTTTT.